This TCR beta chain was profiled in a study of breast tumors, draining lymph nodes, adjacent tissues. The CDR3 consists of 12 residues. Germline-derived CDR1 and CDR2 are MNHNS and SASEGT. About this clonotype itself: Its target is not known. One end of the junction varies from germline; a read error may be responsible.

TCRdb reanalysed the multiplex PCR reads using MiXCR and keeps one entry per CDR3 protein. This sample has 150,000 or so distinct CDR3 sequences, with about 33% found just once. Study-wide points: Data fit most tumor T cells coming from lymph node, expanding in tumor.

Samples came from axillary lymph nodes draining the breast cancer. The specimen was axillary lymph node tissue. The V and J genes are TRBV6-1 and TRBJ2-7; D not resolved. The clonotype originates from a female donor with breast cancer. Some clones in this sample may be carry-over from other donors' samples. The chain's CDR3 is CASSASSYEQHF. The CDR3 bases are TGTGCCAGCAGTGCCAGCTCCTACGAGCAGCACTTC.